The 6 T cell receptor beta chains given below trace back to one sample, sequenced in a study of early T cells in non-severe SARS-CoV-2 infection. Each CDR3 protein is one row after TCRdb ran MiXCR on the 5' RACE reads. The profile shows just over 65,000 distinct CDR3 sequences, around 14% of them singletons. Sequenced material: whole blood. All receptors derive from an adult who was a healthcare worker with PCR-confirmed SARS-CoV-2 infection or an uninfected control (not recorded which).

This clonotype occurred many times. The chain joins TRBV29-1 to TRBJ2-3, with D unclear. CDR1 is SQVTM, CDR2 ANQGSEA, per germline. The CDR3 consists of 13 residues. Deletions cut 3 bases from V and 0 bases from J, with 7 bases between. CDR3 sequence reads: CSVDVGSTDTQYF. CDR3 DNA sequence: TGCAGCGTTGATGTCGGTAGCACAGATACGCAGTATTTT.

A word on this clonotype: A much larger clone lies a single base off, so this may be a read error. The chain employs TRBV4-1 and TRBJ2-7; 9 bases agree with TRBD1. With V trimmed by 4 bases and J by 6 bases, 10 bases remained unmatched. The CDR3 extends over 15 amino acids. Germline CDR1 reads MGHRA; CDR2 reads YSYEKL. The CDR3 region is CASSRSLGQGCEQYF. CDR3 coding DNA: TGCGCCAGCAGCCGCTCCTTGGGACAGGGCTGCGAGCAGTACTTC.

J is TRBJ2-7 and V is TRBV2; no definite D call. The V gene's germline CDR1 is SNHLY and CDR2 FYNNEI. The CDR3 extends over 13 amino acids. V lost 2 bases and J 3 bases, leaving 8 bases between the germline ends. CDR3 residues: CASSEPENYEQYF. The CDR3 coding sequence is TGTGCCAGCAGTGAACCGGAAAACTACGAGCAGTACTTC.

This clonotype was counted between two and nine times. The genes are TRBV29-1 and TRBJ2-3, with D possibly being TRBD1 or TRBD2 (5 bases each). The CDR3 runs to 16 residues. Per the germline V gene, CDR1 is SQVTM and CDR2 is ANQGSEA. V was shortened by 3 bases and J by 2 bases, with 18 bases between the two germline ends. The CDR3 DNA is TGCAGCGTTGATAATGCGCAGGGACCTAACACAGATACGCAGTATTTT. Its protein product is CSVDNAQGPNTDTQYF.

The J gene is TRBJ1-3, the V gene TRBV5-1; 9 nucleotides agree with TRBD1. The CDR3 covers 15 residues. Trimming at V came to 2 bases and at J to 3 bases, leaving 3 bases not matched to a gene. CDR1 is SGHRS and CDR2 is YFSETQ in the germline V gene. The CDR3 region is CASSFGQGSGNTIYF. CDR3 bases: TGCGCCAGCAGCTTCGGACAGGGGAGTGGAAACACCATATATTTT.

Ten or more counts support this clonotype. The chain links TRBV19 to TRBJ2-1; 8 bases line up with TRBD2. The CDR3 extends over 15 amino acids. Germline CDR1 is LNHDA and CDR2 is SQIVND (reference sequence). After removal of 5 bases from V and 6 bases from J, the junction contained 9 bases not matched to a gene. CDR3 residues: CASSWSGSQVNEQFF. CDR3 coding DNA: TGTGCCAGTAGTTGGAGCGGGAGTCAGGTCAATGAGCAGTTCTTC.